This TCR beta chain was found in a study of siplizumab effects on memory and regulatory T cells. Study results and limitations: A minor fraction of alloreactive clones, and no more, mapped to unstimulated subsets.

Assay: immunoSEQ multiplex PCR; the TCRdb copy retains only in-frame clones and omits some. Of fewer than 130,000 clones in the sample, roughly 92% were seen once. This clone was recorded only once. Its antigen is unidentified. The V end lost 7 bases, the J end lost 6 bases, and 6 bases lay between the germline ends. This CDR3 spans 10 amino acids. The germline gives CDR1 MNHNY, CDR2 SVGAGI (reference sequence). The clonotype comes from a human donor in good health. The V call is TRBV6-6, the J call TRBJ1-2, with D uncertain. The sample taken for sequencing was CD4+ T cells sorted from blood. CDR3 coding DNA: TGTGCCAGCAAAGGCGATGGCTACACCTTC. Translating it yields CASKGDGYTF.